The rows below give T cell receptor beta chains drawn from one sample of a study of response to subunit inactivated influenza vaccine. TCRdb re-derived calls from the RT-PCR reads in MiXCR, one entry per CDR3 protein. The profile covers roughly 460,000 distinct CDR3 sequences, with roughly 9.7% appearing a single time and more than 10% taken by the ten largest. This specimen consisted of PBMCs from blood, obtained roughly 45 days after vaccination. These receptors were collected from a man over 45 who received an inactivated influenza vaccine. CDR3s include the opening cysteine and the closing phenylalanine or tryptophan. A D gene is named only where the DNA matches it firmly. The size entry is marked missing in some rows and otherwise reads once, few, many or a size class.

14	TRBV20-1	.	TRBJ1-5	few	TGCAGTGCTAGAGAAGGCCCTGAGGGTCAGCCCCAGCATTTT	CSAREGPEGQPQHF
15	TRBV5-1	.	TRBJ2-1	few	TGCGCCAGCAGCTTGGGGCGGAGGGGGTTGGATGAGCAGTTCTTC	CASSLGRRGLDEQFF
14	TRBV20-1	TRBD2	TRBJ2-3	.	TGCAGTGCTTTCGGGGAGGGTAGCACAGATACGCAGTATTTT	CSAFGEGSTDTQYF
15	TRBV27	TRBD2	TRBJ2-1	many	TGTGCCAGCAGTTTTCACCTGGCGGGAGGGAGTGAGCAGTTCTTC	CASSFHLAGGSEQFF
15	TRBV15	.	TRBJ1-2	.	TGTGCCACCAGCAGAGATCCCGCGGTTAACTATGGCTACACCTTC	CATSRDPAVNYGYTF
17	TRBV7-2	.	TRBJ1-1	few	TGTGCCAGCAGCCCAAAGGCAGGTCAAATTAGGAACACTGAAGCTTTCTTT	CASSPKAGQIRNTEAFF
15	TRBV5-1	.	TRBJ2-3	few	TGCGCCAGCAGCTCAAATGGGCAGGCCACGGATACGCAGTATTTT	CASSSNGQATDTQYF
15	TRBV28	TRBD1	TRBJ1-1	.	TGTGCCAGCAGTTTACAAGCCAGGGGGTTCACTGAAGCTTTCTTT	CASSLQARGFTEAFF
13	TRBV6-2/TRBV6-3	TRBD2	TRBJ2-5	.	TGTGCCAGCGCAGGGACTAGAAGAGAGACCCAGTACTTC	CASAGTRRETQYF
13	TRBV29-1	.	TRBJ2-3	many	TGCAGCGTTGCTACACTGAACACAGATACGCAGTATTTT	CSVATLNTDTQYF
14	TRBV4-2	.	TRBJ1-5	few	TGTGCCAGCAGCCAAGTGAGAAGTAATCAGCCCCAGCATTTT	CASSQVRSNQPQHF
12	TRBV12-3/TRBV12-4	.	TRBJ2-3	many	TGTGCCAGCAGTTCGAGCGAGGGCGCGCAGTATTTT	CASSSSEGAQYF
12	TRBV3-1	.	TRBJ2-1	many	TGTGCCAGCAGCCTCCAGGTCACCGAGCAGTTCTTC	CASSLQVTEQFF
14	TRBV12-3/TRBV12-4	.	TRBJ1-1	.	TGTGCCAGCACCCTCCCCGGCGGGAACACTGAAGCTTTCTTT	CASTLPGGNTEAFF
13	TRBV12-3/TRBV12-4	.	TRBJ2-7	many	TGTGCCAGCAGTTTCCCCCTATCCTACGAGCAGTACTTC	CASSFPLSYEQYF
15	TRBV12-3/TRBV12-4	TRBD1	TRBJ2-7	.	TGTGCCAGCAGTGACCCCAGGGGACAGGGTGGAGAGCAGTACTTC	CASSDPRGQGGEQYF
16	TRBV12-3/TRBV12-4	.	TRBJ2-6	few	TGTGCCAGCAGTCGCCCCCAGGACTCTGGGGCCAACGTCCTGACTTTC	CASSRPQDSGANVLTF
14	TRBV6-5	.	TRBJ2-3	many	TGTGCCAGCAGTTACATGTCAGGGTCAGATACGCAGTATTTT	CASSYMSGSDTQYF
14	TRBV12-3/TRBV12-4	TRBD2	TRBJ2-3	many	TGTGCCAGCAGGGGGACTAGCGGCACAGATACGCAGTATTTT	CASRGTSGTDTQYF
12	TRBV4-3	.	TRBJ2-2	.	TGCGCCAGCAGCCAATACGCCGGGGAGCTGTTTTTT	CASSQYAGELFF
12	TRBV12-3/TRBV12-4	.	TRBJ2-7	.	TGTGCCAGCAGTTTAGTTCCGGGGGAGCAGTACTTC	CASSLVPGEQYF
17	TRBV24-1	TRBD1	TRBJ1-5	few	TGTGCCACCAGTGAAACCGGGACAGGCGGACGCAATCAGCCCCAGCATTTT	CATSETGTGGRNQPQHF
16	TRBV4-3	TRBD2	TRBJ2-7	.	TGCGCCAGCAGCCAACCTAGGGGGACTAGCGACTACGAGCAGTACTTC	CASSQPRGTSDYEQYF
13	TRBV25-1	.	TRBJ2-2	.	TGTGCCAGTAAACCAGGGGACACCGGGGAGCTGTTTTTT	CASKPGDTGELFF
18	TRBV7-7	TRBD2	TRBJ2-1	.	TGTGCCAGCAGCTCCCGGGGGGGTTACCTAGCGGCATACAATGAGCAGTTCTTC	CASSSRGGYLAAYNEQFF
13	TRBV25-1	.	TRBJ2-4	.	TGTGCCAGCAGTGAGATCGGGACAAACATTCAGTACTTC	CASSEIGTNIQYF
16	TRBV20-1	TRBD2	TRBJ2-2	many	TGCAGTGCTAGAGATCTTTTTGCGGGGGGCACCGGGGAGCTGTTTTTT	CSARDLFAGGTGELFF
15	TRBV10-2	TRBD2	TRBJ2-5	.	TGCGCCAGCAGTGAGTCGCCTAGCGGAGAAGAGACCCAGTACTTC	CASSESPSGEETQYF
15	TRBV6-2/TRBV6-3	.	TRBJ1-1	.	TGTGCCAGCAGTTACTCGTTACAGGCCGACCCTGAAGCTTTCTTT	CASSYSLQADPEAFF
15	TRBV6-1	TRBD1	TRBJ1-6	.	TGTGCCAGCAAGTATCAGCAGGGGGGTGGTTCACCCCTCCACTTT	CASKYQQGGGSPLHF